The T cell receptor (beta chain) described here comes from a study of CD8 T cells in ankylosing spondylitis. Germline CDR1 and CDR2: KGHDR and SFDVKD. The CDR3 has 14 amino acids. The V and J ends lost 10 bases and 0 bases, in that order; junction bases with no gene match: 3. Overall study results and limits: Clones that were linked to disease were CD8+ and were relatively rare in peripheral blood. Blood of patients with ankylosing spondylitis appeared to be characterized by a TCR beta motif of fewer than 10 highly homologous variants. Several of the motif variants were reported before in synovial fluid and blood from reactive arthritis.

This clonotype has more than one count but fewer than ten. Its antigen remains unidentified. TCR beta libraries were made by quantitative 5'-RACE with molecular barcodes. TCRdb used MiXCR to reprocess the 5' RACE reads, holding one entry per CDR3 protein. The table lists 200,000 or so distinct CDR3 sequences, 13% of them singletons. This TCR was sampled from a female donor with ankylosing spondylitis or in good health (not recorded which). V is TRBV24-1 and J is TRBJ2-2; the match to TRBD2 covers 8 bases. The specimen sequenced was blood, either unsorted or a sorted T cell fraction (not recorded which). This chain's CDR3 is CATTSGANTGELFF. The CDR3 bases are TGTGCCACAACTAGCGGCGCGAACACCGGGGAGCTGTTTTTT.